The rows below give T cell receptor beta chains drawn from one sample of a study of cytomegalovirus exposure and HLA in healthy donors. The repertoire was sequenced with immunoSEQ multiplex PCR; TCRdb's copy has only in-frame clones and lacks some. The repertoire has about 150,000 clones, more than 60% of them found once; the top ten carry about 13%. The sequenced sample was PBMCs. Receptor source: a man in his forties in good health and CMV-seropositive. The CDR3 runs from the conserved cysteine through the conserved F or W. Fields, in order: V gene, clone size, J gene, D gene, CDR3 protein, CDR3 DNA. D genes are given only for firm matches. The size entry is marked missing in some rows and otherwise reads once, few, many or a size class.

TRBV11-2	NA	TRBJ1-1	TRBD1	CASSRGQGGFRGTEAFF	TGTGCCAGCAGCCGTGGACAGGGTGGATTCAGGGGGACTGAAGCTTTCTTT
TRBV6-5	NA	TRBJ2-5	TRBD1	CASSYRDSQETQYF	TGTGCCAGCAGTTACCGGGACAGCCAAGAGACCCAGTACTTC
TRBV5-4	NA	TRBJ2-7	TRBD2	CASSLSGSSYEQYF	TGTGCCAGCAGCTTGAGCGGGAGCTCCTACGAGCAGTACTTC
TRBV5-6	NA	TRBJ1-4	NA	CASSLSPTNEKLFF	TGTGCCAGCAGCTTGAGCCCAACTAATGAAAAACTGTTTTTT
TRBV18	NA	TRBJ2-2	NA	CASSPPYGELFF	TGTGCCAGCTCACCACCGTATGGGGAGCTGTTTTTT
TRBV5-5	NA	TRBJ1-2	TRBD1	CASSFSSDRGDNYGYTF	TGTGCCAGCAGCTTTTCCTCGGACAGGGGGGATAACTATGGCTACACCTTC
TRBV4-3	NA	TRBJ2-1	NA	CASSQVSGVFSYNEQFF	TGCGCCAGCAGCCAAGTCTCAGGGGTCTTCTCCTACAATGAGCAGTTCTTC
TRBV12-5	NA	TRBJ2-3	TRBD2	CASSYRTRTSGKRWSPDTQYF	TGTGCTAGTTCCTATCGGACCCGGACTAGCGGGAAGAGGTGGTCTCCAGATACGCAGTATTTT
TRBV5-1	NA	TRBJ2-1	NA	CASSPEPPGGWYNEQFF	TGCGCCAGCAGCCCCGAACCTCCAGGAGGGTGGTACAATGAGCAGTTCTTC
TRBV27	NA	TRBJ1-6	NA	CASSPRGSTPLHF	TGTGCCAGCAGCCCAAGGGGTTCGACACCCCTCCACTTT
TRBV7-2	NA	TRBJ2-7	NA	CASSPAPGAYEQYF	TGTGCCAGCAGTCCTGCCCCCGGGGCCTACGAGCAGTACTTC
TRBV13	NA	TRBJ1-1	TRBD1	CASSQDRGSRNTEAFF	TGTGCCAGCAGCCAGGACAGGGGGTCCAGGAACACTGAAGCTTTCTTT
TRBV11-2	NA	TRBJ2-7	NA	CASTSFYEQYF	TGTGCCAGCACCTCCTTCTACGAGCAGTACTTC
TRBV5-1	NA	TRBJ1-4	NA	CASSLEASEKLFF	TGCGCCAGCAGCCTTGAGGCATCCGAAAAACTGTTTTTT
TRBV4-3	few	TRBJ2-6	NA	CASSQDLRVAGANVLTF	TGCGCCAGCAGCCAAGATCTGAGGGTGGCTGGGGCCAACGTCCTGACTTTC
TRBV9	few	TRBJ2-7	NA	CASSRDTYEQYF	TGTGCCAGCAGCCGCGATACCTACGAGCAGTACTTC
TRBV7-9	NA	TRBJ1-5	NA	CASSLVNQPQHF	TGTGCCAGCAGCTTAGTAAATCAGCCCCAGCATTTT
TRBV7-9	NA	TRBJ2-1	NA	CAFSGGSSYNEQFF	TGTGCCTTTTCCGGAGGGAGCTCCTACAATGAGCAGTTCTTC
TRBV30	NA	TRBJ2-1	NA	CAWSSTYNEQFF	TGTGCCTGGAGTTCTACCTACAATGAGCAGTTCTTC
TRBV19	NA	TRBJ2-5	NA	CASSLASREVTQYF	TGTGCCAGTAGTTTGGCGTCCAGGGAGGTGACCCAGTACTTC
TRBV6-1	few	TRBJ2-6	NA	CASSEALMRGDSGANVLTF	TGTGCCAGCAGTGAAGCCCTAATGCGGGGTGACTCTGGGGCCAACGTCCTGACTTTC
TRBV6-1	NA	TRBJ2-3	NA	CASRVSGSTDTQYF	TGTGCCAGCAGGGTTAGCGGTAGCACAGATACGCAGTATTTT
TRBV30	few	TRBJ2-5	NA	CAWSVQAAQETQYF	TGTGCCTGGAGTGTACAAGCGGCCCAAGAGACCCAGTACTTC
TRBV6-5	NA	TRBJ1-5	NA	CASRAAGSPREPQHF	TGTGCCAGCAGGGCCGCGGGCAGCCCAAGGGAGCCCCAGCATTTT
TRBV28	NA	TRBJ1-1	NA	CASSPSGVGNTEAFF	TGTGCCAGCAGTCCCTCCGGGGTCGGGAACACTGAAGCTTTCTTT
TRBV29-1	once	TRBJ2-7	NA	CSVASSTYEQYF	TGCAGCGTTGCGTCATCTACCTACGAGCAGTACTTC
TRBV4-3	NA	TRBJ1-6	TRBD1	CASSQAGQMNSPLHF	TGCGCCAGCAGCCAAGCGGGACAGATGAATTCACCCCTCCACTTT
TRBV6-1	NA	TRBJ2-3	TRBD2	CASSGGLAVTDTQYF	TGTGCCAGCAGTGGTGGACTAGCGGTCACAGATACGCAGTATTTT
TRBV27	NA	TRBJ2-2	NA	CASSFLASEAGELFF	TGTGCCAGCAGTTTTCTAGCATCGGAAGCCGGGGAGCTGTTTTTT
TRBV20-1	few	TRBJ2-7	NA	CSASEEYEQYF	TGCAGTGCTAGCGAGGAGTACGAGCAGTACTTC
TRBV10-2	NA	TRBJ2-7	NA	CASMVSLYEQYF	TGCGCCAGCATGGTTAGCCTCTACGAGCAGTACTTC
TRBV5-1	NA	TRBJ2-1	TRBD2	CASSLGEGGRPQSDQFF	TGCGCCAGCAGCCTGGGGGAGGGCGGGAGGCCCCAATCCGACCAGTTCTTC
TRBV4-3	NA	TRBJ2-1	NA	CASSQDPLSPKHNEQFF	TGCGCCAGCAGCCAAGATCCCTTGAGTCCCAAGCACAATGAGCAGTTCTTC
TRBV19	NA	TRBJ1-1	NA	CASSMGWVGGTEAFF	TGTGCCAGTAGTATGGGTTGGGTAGGGGGCACTGAAGCTTTCTTT
TRBV6-5	once	TRBJ1-4	TRBD1	CASSLDRGFEKLFF	TGTGCCAGCAGCCTGGACAGGGGGTTTGAAAAACTGTTTTTT
TRBV11-1	NA	TRBJ2-7	NA	CASSRGRSSYEQYF	TGTGCCAGCAGCCGGGGAAGAAGCTCCTACGAGCAGTACTTC
TRBV7-2	NA	TRBJ2-7	NA	CASSSGLGTYEQYF	TGTGCCAGCAGCTCGGGACTGGGGACCTACGAGCAGTACTTC
TRBV4-3	NA	TRBJ1-4	NA	CASSQGAGFNEKLFF	TGCGCCAGCAGCCAAGGGGCAGGGTTTAATGAAAAACTGTTTTTT
TRBV29-1	NA	TRBJ2-5	NA	CSVEALSRGTQYF	TGCAGCGTTGAGGCCCTGTCCAGGGGGACCCAGTACTTC
TRBV15	NA	TRBJ2-3	NA	CATSRTVLSRILHESHLADTQYF	TGTGCCACCAGCAGGACAGTTCTGTCGAGAATCCTCCACGAGTCGCACCTCGCAGATACGCAGTATTTT
TRBV6-5	NA	TRBJ1-4	NA	CASRQGNEKLFF	TGTGCCAGCAGACAGGGCAATGAAAAACTGTTTTTT
TRBV2	once	TRBJ1-3	NA	CASCREVNTIYF	TGTGCCAGCTGTCGAGAGGTGAACACCATATATTTT
TRBV5-1	few	TRBJ2-1	TRBD1	CASSSTGNVYNEQFF	TGCGCCAGCAGCTCGACAGGGAACGTTTACAATGAGCAGTTCTTC
TRBV6-1	NA	TRBJ2-7	TRBD2	CAMSPSGRPYEQYF	TGTGCCATGTCCCCGAGCGGGAGACCCTACGAGCAGTACTTC
TRBV28	NA	TRBJ1-4	NA	CASSLGGLTNEKLFF	TGTGCCAGCAGTTTAGGGGGACTGACTAATGAAAAACTGTTTTTT
TRBV6-1	NA	TRBJ1-2	NA	CASSENGSPNYGYTF	TGTGCCAGCAGTGAAAATGGCAGTCCCAACTATGGCTACACCTTC
TRBV4-1	once	TRBJ2-7	TRBD1	CASSQADRDYEQYF	TGCGCCAGCAGCCAAGCGGACAGGGACTACGAGCAGTACTTC
TRBV4-1	NA	TRBJ2-5	TRBD2	CASSLQRAGGRETQYF	TGCGCCAGCAGCCTGCAAAGGGCGGGAGGGAGGGAGACCCAGTACTTC
TRBV11-2	NA	TRBJ2-7	NA	CASSPGNYGVTGEQYF	TGTGCCAGCTCCCCTGGTAATTACGGGGTAACGGGCGAGCAGTACTTC
TRBV28	NA	TRBJ1-2	TRBD1	CASSSFSGQGVYGYTF	TGTGCCAGCAGTTCGTTTTCGGGACAGGGTGTATATGGCTACACCTTC
TRBV7-9	NA	TRBJ1-2	TRBD1	CASSLSRGDYGYTF	TGTGCCAGCAGCTTATCCAGGGGGGACTATGGCTACACCTTC